A selection of T cell receptor beta chains follows, all from one sample in a study of a mutant IDH1 vaccine in newly diagnosed glioma. Clones were read by immunoSEQ multiplex PCR, and TCRdb kept only the in-frame ones, dropping some. The data hold fewer than 70,000 clones, with less than 85% observed a single time. What these receptors recognize is not known. The sequencing used PBMCs, collected from a glioma patient whose treatment included an IDH1 peptide vaccine. The receptors were gathered from a man under 40 with glioma. Both conserved end residues are part of each CDR3. D genes are given only for firm matches. For some rows the clone size is stated as once, few or many, or as a class when expanded; others skip it.

few,TRBJ1-2,TRBV6-4,-,CASSDGQGYTF,TGTGCCAGCAGTGACGGGCAGGGCTACACCTTC
-,TRBJ2-1,TRBV15,TRBD2,CATSRRTSGSHEQFF,TGTGCCACCAGCAGACGGACTAGCGGGAGCCATGAGCAGTTCTTC
-,TRBJ2-2,TRBV2,TRBD1,CASSRDRGGVGELFF,TGTGCCAGCAGTCGGGACAGGGGAGGCGTCGGGGAGCTGTTTTTT
-,TRBJ1-2,TRBV2,-,CASTHAGTYGYTF,TGTGCCAGCACCCATGCAGGCACCTATGGCTACACCTTC
few,TRBJ1-2,TRBV29-1,-,CSVERGVENYGYTF,TGCAGCGTTGAAAGGGGAGTAGAGAACTATGGCTACACCTTC
-,TRBJ2-7,TRBV28,TRBD2,CASGTGTSHYEQYF,TGTGCCAGCGGAACCGGGACTAGTCACTACGAGCAGTACTTC
once,TRBJ2-2,TRBV5-5,TRBD1,CASSFLRGTGVTGELFF,TGTGCCAGCAGCTTCCTCCGGGGGACAGGGGTAACCGGGGAGCTGTTTTTT
-,TRBJ1-6,TRBV4-3,-,CASSQGRSGNSPLHF,TGCGCCAGCAGCCAGGGAAGGTCGGGGAATTCACCCCTCCACTTT
few,TRBJ2-3,TRBV6-5,-,CASKASASTDTQYF,TGTGCCAGCAAGGCTAGCGCTAGCACAGATACGCAGTATTTT
-,TRBJ2-7,TRBV9,-,CASSVVGTDGGEQYF,TGTGCCAGCAGCGTAGTTGGAACCGATGGAGGCGAGCAGTACTTC
-,TRBJ1-5,TRBV6-1,TRBD1,CASSLDRVGNQPQHF,TGTGCCAGCAGTCTGGACAGGGTAGGAAATCAGCCCCAGCATTTT
-,TRBJ1-5,TRBV7-2,TRBD1,CASSPQGGDRQPQHF,TGTGCCAGCAGCCCACAAGGGGGGGACAGGCAGCCCCAGCATTTT
-,TRBJ2-1,TRBV27,TRBD2,CASSFIAGGYNEQFF,TGTGCCAGCAGTTTTATAGCGGGAGGATATAATGAGCAGTTCTTC
-,TRBJ2-5,TRBV6-1,-,CASRWTVRETQYF,TGTGCCAGCAGATGGACAGTTCGGGAGACCCAGTACTTC
-,TRBJ2-3,TRBV18,-,CASSGGPDTQYF,TGTGCCAGCTCCGGGGGCCCAGATACGCAGTATTTT
-,TRBJ1-1,TRBV6-1,-,CASSETGIETEAFF,TGTGCCAGCAGCGAAACAGGGATTGAGACTGAAGCTTTCTTT
once,TRBJ2-7,TRBV7-9,TRBD2,CASSSGRIYEQYF,TGTGCCAGCAGCTCCGGGAGGATCTACGAGCAGTACTTC
-,TRBJ2-3,TRBV13,TRBD1,CASNNRGRRVDTQYF,TGTGCCAGCAACAACAGGGGGCGACGGGTAGATACGCAGTATTTT
-,TRBJ1-4,TRBV7-9,TRBD1,CASSLGGGGATNEKLFF,TGTGCCAGCAGCTTAGGAGGGGGCGGGGCAACTAATGAAAAACTGTTTTTT
-,TRBJ2-5,TRBV6-1,-,CASRPTGPKETQYF,TGTGCCAGCAGGCCGACAGGCCCTAAGGAGACCCAGTACTTC
-,TRBJ2-3,TRBV5-6,-,CASSFPQVHGTQYF,TGTGCCAGCAGCTTCCCACAGGTCCATGGTACGCAGTATTTT
-,TRBJ2-3,TRBV20-1,-,CSAIKSPTQYF,TGCAGTGCTATTAAGTCTCCTACGCAGTATTTT
-,TRBJ2-3,TRBV4-2,-,CASSRGEGTDTQYF,TGTGCCAGCAGCCGAGGCGAGGGCACAGATACGCAGTATTTT
-,TRBJ2-1,TRBV11-2,-,CASSLAANEQFF,TGTGCCAGCAGCTTAGCGGCCAATGAGCAGTTCTTC
-,TRBJ1-6,TRBV19,TRBD1,CASSPPGQDNSPLHF,TGTGCCAGTAGTCCGCCGGGACAGGATAATTCACCCCTCCACTTT
-,TRBJ2-5,TRBV9,-,CASSVAGLRETQYF,TGTGCCAGCAGCGTAGCCGGACTAAGGGAGACCCAGTACTTC